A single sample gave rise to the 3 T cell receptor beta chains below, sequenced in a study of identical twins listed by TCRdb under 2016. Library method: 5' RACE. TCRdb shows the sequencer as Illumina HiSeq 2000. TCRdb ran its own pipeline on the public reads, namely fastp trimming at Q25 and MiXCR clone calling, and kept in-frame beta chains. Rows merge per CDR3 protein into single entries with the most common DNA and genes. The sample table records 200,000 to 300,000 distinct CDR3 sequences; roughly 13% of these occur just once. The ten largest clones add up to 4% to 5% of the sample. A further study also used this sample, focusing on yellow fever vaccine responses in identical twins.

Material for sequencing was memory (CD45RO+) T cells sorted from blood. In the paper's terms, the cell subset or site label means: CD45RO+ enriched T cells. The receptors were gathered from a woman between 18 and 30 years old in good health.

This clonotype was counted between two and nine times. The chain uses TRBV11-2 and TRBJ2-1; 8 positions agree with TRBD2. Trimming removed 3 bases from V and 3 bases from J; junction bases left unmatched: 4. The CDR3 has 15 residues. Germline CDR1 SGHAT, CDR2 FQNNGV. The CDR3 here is CASSLSSGHYNEQFF. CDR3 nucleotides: TGTGCCAGCAGCTTGTCTAGCGGGCACTACAATGAGCAGTTCTTC.

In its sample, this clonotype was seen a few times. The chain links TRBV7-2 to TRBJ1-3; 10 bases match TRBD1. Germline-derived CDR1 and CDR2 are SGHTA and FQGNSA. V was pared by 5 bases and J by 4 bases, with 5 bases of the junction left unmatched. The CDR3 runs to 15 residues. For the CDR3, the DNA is TGTGCCAGCAGCCCCTGGGACAGGGGAGGAAACACCATATATTTT. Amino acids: CASSPWDRGGNTIYF.

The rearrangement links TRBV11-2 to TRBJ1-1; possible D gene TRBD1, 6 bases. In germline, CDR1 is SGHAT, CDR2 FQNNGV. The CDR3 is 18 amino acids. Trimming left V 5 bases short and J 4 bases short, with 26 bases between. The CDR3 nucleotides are TGTGCCAGCAGCCTGACTAGGGTGGGGGCCAGTCGGGTCACTGAAGCTTTCTTT. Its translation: CASSLTRVGASRVTEAFF.